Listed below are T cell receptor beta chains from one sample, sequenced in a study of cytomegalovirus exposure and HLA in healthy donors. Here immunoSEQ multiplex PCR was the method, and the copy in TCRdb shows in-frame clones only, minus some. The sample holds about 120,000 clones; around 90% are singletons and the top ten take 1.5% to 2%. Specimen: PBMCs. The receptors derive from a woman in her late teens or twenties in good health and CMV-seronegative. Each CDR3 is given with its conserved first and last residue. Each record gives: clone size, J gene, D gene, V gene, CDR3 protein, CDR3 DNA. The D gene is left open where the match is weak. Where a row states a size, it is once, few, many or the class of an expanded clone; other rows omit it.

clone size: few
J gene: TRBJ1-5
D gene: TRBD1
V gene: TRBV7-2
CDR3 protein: CASSLIAGTGLYSNQPQHF
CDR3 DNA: TGTGCCAGCAGCTTAATCGCCGGGACAGGGCTTTATAGCAATCAGCCCCAGCATTTT

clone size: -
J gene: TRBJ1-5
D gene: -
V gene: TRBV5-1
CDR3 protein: CASSLGVGSNQPQHF
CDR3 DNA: TGCGCCAGCAGCTTAGGGGTTGGTAGCAATCAGCCCCAGCATTTT

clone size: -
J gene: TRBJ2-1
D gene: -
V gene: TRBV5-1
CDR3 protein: CASSPQGGLNNEQFF
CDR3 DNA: TGCGCCAGCAGCCCCCAGGGAGGCCTAAACAATGAGCAGTTCTTC

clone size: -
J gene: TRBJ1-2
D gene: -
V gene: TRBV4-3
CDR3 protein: CASSQDKSVFYYGYTF
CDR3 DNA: TGCGCCAGCAGCCAAGATAAAAGCGTGTTTTACTATGGCTACACCTTC

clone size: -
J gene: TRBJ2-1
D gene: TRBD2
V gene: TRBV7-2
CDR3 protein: CASRGGAPVNNEQFF
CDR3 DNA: TGTGCCAGCAGGGGAGGGGCCCCCGTAAACAATGAGCAGTTCTTC

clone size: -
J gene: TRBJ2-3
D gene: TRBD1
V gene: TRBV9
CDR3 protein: CASSTRQGISTDTQYF
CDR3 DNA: TGTGCCAGCAGCACTAGACAGGGGATTAGCACAGATACGCAGTATTTT

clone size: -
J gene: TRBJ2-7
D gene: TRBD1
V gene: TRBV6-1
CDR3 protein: CASSLGGVYEQYF
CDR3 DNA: TGTGCCAGCAGTTTAGGGGGCGTCTACGAGCAGTACTTC

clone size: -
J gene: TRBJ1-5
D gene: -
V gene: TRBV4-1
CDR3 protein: CASSQDQFIQGNQPQHF
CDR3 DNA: TGCGCCAGCAGCCAAGATCAATTCATACAGGGCAATCAGCCCCAGCATTTT

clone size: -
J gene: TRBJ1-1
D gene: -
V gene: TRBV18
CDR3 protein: CASSPPSGGTEAFF
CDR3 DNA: TGTGCCAGCTCGCCGCCATCGGGTGGCACTGAAGCTTTCTTT

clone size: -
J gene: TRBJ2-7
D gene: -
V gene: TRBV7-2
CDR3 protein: CASSFRGGTSTYEQYF
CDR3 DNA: TGTGCCAGCAGCTTTAGGGGGGGGACGTCGACCTACGAGCAGTACTTC

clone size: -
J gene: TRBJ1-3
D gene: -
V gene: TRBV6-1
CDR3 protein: CASSEFVSSAGNTIYF
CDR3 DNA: TGTGCCAGCAGTGAATTCGTCAGTTCTGCTGGAAACACCATATATTTT

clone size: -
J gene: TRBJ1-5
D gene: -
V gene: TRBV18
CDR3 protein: CASSPDPQAGSFNQPQHF
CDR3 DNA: TGTGCCAGCTCACCCGACCCCCAAGCTGGGAGCTTCAATCAGCCCCAGCATTTT

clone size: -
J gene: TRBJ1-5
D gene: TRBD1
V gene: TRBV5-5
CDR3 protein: CASTHSRDSYSNQPQHF
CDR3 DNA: TGTGCCAGCACCCACTCCCGGGACAGCTATAGCAATCAGCCCCAGCATTTT

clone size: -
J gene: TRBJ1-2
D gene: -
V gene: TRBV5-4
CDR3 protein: CASSGTATNYGYTF
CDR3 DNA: TGTGCCAGCAGCGGCACAGCTACTAACTATGGCTACACCTTC

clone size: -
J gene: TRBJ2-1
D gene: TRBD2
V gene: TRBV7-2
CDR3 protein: CASSLGRGTSGSNEQFF
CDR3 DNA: TGTGCCAGCAGCTTAGGGCGAGGGACTAGCGGGAGCAATGAGCAGTTCTTC

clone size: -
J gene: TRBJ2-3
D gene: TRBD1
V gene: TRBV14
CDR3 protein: CASRRTGPSGTQYF
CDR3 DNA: TGTGCCAGCAGGCGGACAGGACCCTCGGGTACGCAGTATTTT

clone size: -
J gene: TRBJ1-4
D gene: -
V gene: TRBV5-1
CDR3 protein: CASSPAGAGLMGKLFF
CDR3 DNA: TGCGCCAGCAGCCCGGCGGGAGCGGGGCTAATGGGAAAACTGTTTTTT

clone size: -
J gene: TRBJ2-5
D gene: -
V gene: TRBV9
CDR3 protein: CASGGNNQETQYF
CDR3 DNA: TGTGCCAGTGGAGGGAACAACCAAGAGACCCAGTACTTC

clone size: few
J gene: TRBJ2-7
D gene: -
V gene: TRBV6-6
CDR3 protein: CASISQASYAYEQYF
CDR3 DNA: TGTGCCAGCATCTCCCAGGCCTCCTATGCCTACGAGCAGTACTTC

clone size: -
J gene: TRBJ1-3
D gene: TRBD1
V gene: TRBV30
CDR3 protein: CATRRQGGNTIYF
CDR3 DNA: TGTGCTACCAGACGACAGGGCGGAAACACCATATATTTT

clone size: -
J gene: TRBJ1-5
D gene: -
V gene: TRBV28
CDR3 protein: CASSSLWGVQPQHF
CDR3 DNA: TGTGCCAGCAGTTCTTTGTGGGGGGTCCAGCCCCAGCATTTT

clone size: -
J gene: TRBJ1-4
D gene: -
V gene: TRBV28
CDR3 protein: CASSLMGGEEKLFF
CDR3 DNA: TGTGCCAGCAGTTTAATGGGGGGTGAAGAAAAACTGTTTTTT

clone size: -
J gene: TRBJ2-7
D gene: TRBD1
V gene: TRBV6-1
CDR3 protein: CASSQAGTGAYEQYF
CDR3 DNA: TGTGCCAGCAGCCAAGCCGGGACAGGGGCCTACGAGCAGTACTTC

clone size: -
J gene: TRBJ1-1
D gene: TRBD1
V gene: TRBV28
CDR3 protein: CASNPVLIQGAVRTEAFF
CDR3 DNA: TGTGCCAGCAACCCAGTCCTCATACAGGGGGCGGTGAGAACTGAAGCTTTCTTT

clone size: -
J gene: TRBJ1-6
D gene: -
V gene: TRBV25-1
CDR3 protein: CASRGGGNYNSPLHF
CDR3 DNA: TGTGCCAGCAGGGGGGGAGGAAACTATAATTCACCCCTCCACTTT

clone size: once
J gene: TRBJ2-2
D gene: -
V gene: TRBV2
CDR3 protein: CASRRDTGELFF
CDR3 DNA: TGTGCCAGCCGCAGGGACACCGGGGAGCTGTTTTTT

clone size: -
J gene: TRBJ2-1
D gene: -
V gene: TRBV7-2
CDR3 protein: CASSLTFRQRYNEQFF
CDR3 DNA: TGTGCCAGCAGCTTAACGTTCCGACAGAGATACAATGAGCAGTTCTTC

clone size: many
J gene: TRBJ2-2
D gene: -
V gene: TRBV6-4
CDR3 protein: CASSDGEGMDTGELFF
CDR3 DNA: TGTGCCAGCAGTGATGGCGAGGGTATGGACACCGGGGAGCTGTTTTTT

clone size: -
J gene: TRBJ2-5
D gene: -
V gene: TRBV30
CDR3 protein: CAWSVNYSPRTQYF
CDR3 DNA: TGTGCCTGGAGTGTAAACTACTCCCCCAGGACCCAGTACTTC

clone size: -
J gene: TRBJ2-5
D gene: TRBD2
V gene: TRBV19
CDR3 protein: CASGERLAGGLDQETQYF
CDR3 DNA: TGTGCCAGTGGGGAGCGGCTAGCGGGAGGTCTCGACCAAGAGACCCAGTACTTC

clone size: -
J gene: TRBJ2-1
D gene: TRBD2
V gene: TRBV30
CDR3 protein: CAWSVLAGARGEQFF
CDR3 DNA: TGTGCCTGGAGTGTGCTAGCGGGGGCCCGGGGTGAGCAGTTCTTC

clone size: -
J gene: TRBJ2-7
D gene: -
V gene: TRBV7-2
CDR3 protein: CASSLGLRVEGEQYF
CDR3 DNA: TGTGCCAGCAGCTTGGGACTGCGGGTCGAGGGCGAGCAGTACTTC

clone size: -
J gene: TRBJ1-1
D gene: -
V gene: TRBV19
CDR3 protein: CASSIQDSSTEAFF
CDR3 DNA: TGTGCCAGTAGTATACAGGACAGCAGCACTGAAGCTTTCTTT

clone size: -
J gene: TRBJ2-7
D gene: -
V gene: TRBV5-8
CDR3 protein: CASSFTGVGYEQYF
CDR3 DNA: TGTGCCAGCAGCTTTACAGGAGTAGGCTACGAGCAGTACTTC

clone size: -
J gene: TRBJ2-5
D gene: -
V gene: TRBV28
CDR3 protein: CASGNTGNQETQYF
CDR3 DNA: TGTGCCAGCGGAAACACAGGGAACCAAGAGACCCAGTACTTC

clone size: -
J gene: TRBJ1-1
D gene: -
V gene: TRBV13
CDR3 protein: CASSAPGEGGTEAFF
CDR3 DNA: TGTGCCAGCAGCGCTCCCGGGGAAGGGGGCACTGAAGCTTTCTTT

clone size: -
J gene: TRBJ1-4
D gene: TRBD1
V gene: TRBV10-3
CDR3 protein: CAISTGQGGEKLFF
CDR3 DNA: TGTGCCATCAGCACGGGACAGGGAGGTGAAAAACTGTTTTTT

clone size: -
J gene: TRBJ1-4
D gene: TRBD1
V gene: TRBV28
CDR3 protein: CASSFVSGGNEKLFF
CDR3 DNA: TGTGCCAGCAGTTTTGTTTCAGGGGGCAATGAAAAACTGTTTTTT

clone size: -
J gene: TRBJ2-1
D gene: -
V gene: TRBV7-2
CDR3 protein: CASSPGLNEQFF
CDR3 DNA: TGTGCCAGCAGCCCAGGACTAAATGAGCAGTTCTTC

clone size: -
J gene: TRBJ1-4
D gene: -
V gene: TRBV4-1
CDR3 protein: CASSQVVSGRGSKDEKLFF
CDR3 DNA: TGCGCCAGCAGCCAAGTAGTGTCAGGGAGGGGAAGCAAGGATGAAAAACTGTTTTTT

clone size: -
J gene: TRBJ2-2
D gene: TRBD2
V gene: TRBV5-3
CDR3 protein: CARSMGTSEDTGELFF
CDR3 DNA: TGTGCCAGAAGTATGGGAACTAGCGAGGACACCGGGGAGCTGTTTTTT